Shown below are 26 T cell receptor beta chains from a single sample sequenced in a study of blood T cell repertoires in COVID-19. Sequencing was performed with immunoSEQ multiplex PCR; in TCRdb, only in-frame clones are kept and a portion is missing. The sample shows just over 150,000 clones, roughly 90% of them seen only once. Specimen: PBMCs or T cells enriched from blood (not recorded which). The source is a woman aged 50 to 60 who had recovered from COVID-19.

The V gene is TRBV7-2, the J gene TRBJ1-1; 8 nucleotides match TRBD1. This CDR3 has 15 amino acids. Germline CDR1 and CDR2: SGHTA and FQGNSA. V lost 5 bases and J lost 11; bases outside the gene matches: 16. CDR3 coding DNA: TGTGCCAGCAGCGCGGGGGACAGGCCACCCTTTGGGGCTTTCTTT. It codes for CASSAGDRPPFGAFF.

The chain uses TRBV7-2 and TRBJ2-6; 7 bases are shared with TRBD2. V shed 4 bases, J shed 0 bases, and the junction held 12 bases outside the gene matches. This CDR3 comprises 19 residues. Germline V CDR1 and CDR2: SGHTA, FQGNSA. The CDR3 protein is CASSSRVLALNSGANVLTF. The CDR3 coding sequence is TGTGCCAGCAGCTCCCGGGTACTAGCGTTAAACTCTGGGGCCAACGTCCTGACTTTC.

The chain is built from TRBV18 and TRBJ2-4; TRBD1 aligns across 7 bases. CDR3 size: 15 residues. J was trimmed by 7 bases and V by 1 base; bases with no gene match: 7. Germline CDR1 is KGHSH and CDR2 is LQKENI. This CDR3 is CASSPQGANSNIQYF. Here the CDR3 DNA reads TGTGCCAGCTCACCACAGGGGGCGAATTCTAACATTCAGTACTTC.

The rearrangement links TRBV5-8 to TRBJ1-3, with D hard to call. Germline CDR1 reads SGHTS; CDR2 reads YDEGEE. The CDR3 runs 19 residues. V was trimmed by 4 bases and J by 2 bases, leaving 25 bases between them. CDR3 residues: CASSPRWADKITPGNTIYF. In DNA form, the CDR3 reads TGTGCCAGCAGCCCCCGGTGGGCAGATAAAATCACCCCTGGAAACACCATATATTTT.

The chain uses TRBV5-6 and TRBJ1-1; D may be TRBD1 (5 bases). Looked up from germline, CDR1 is SGHDT and CDR2 is YYEEEE. Trimming shortened V by 4 bases and J by 2 bases, and 18 bases separated the two germline ends. The CDR3 is 16 amino acids. The CDR3, as DNA: TGTGCCAGCAGCCATCGGAGGGGCGTCGGAAACACTGAAGCTTTCTTT. This codes for CASSHRRGVGNTEAFF.

J is TRBJ2-1 and V is TRBV14, with 10 positions matching TRBD1. J was trimmed by 7 bases and V by 3 bases; bases with no gene match: 9. The CDR3 is 16 residues long. CDR1 SGHDN and CDR2 FVKESK come from the germline V gene. The CDR3: CASSHEGQGDSNEQFF. CDR3 DNA: TGTGCCAGCAGCCACGAAGGACAGGGGGATTCTAATGAGCAGTTCTTC.

CDR3 sequence: CASSDMRADTQYF. CDR3 DNA sequence: TGTGCCAGCAGTGACATGCGGGCAGATACGCAGTATTTT. The V gene is TRBV6-1, the J gene TRBJ2-3; TRBD2 might be the D (5 bases). The V gene's germline CDR1 is MNHNS and CDR2 SASEGT. The CDR3 runs 13 residues. The ends were cut back, 3 bases at V and 4 bases at J, with 8 bases in the middle.

The chain carries TRBV4-2 and TRBJ2-5, with TRBD2 matching 10 bases. The CDR3 has 16 amino acids. Per germline, CDR1 LGHNA and CDR2 YNFKEQ. Trimming took 0 bases from V and 5 from J; bases not matched to a gene: 6. DNA for the CDR3: TGTGCCAGCAGCCAAGAAGCTAGCGGGGGACGGGAGACCCAGTACTTC. Its translation is CASSQEASGGRETQYF.

The chain joins TRBV5-4 to TRBJ2-5; D unresolved. There are 14 residues in the CDR3. Germline CDR1 is SGHNT and CDR2 is YYREEE (reference sequence). V dropped 1 base and J dropped 5 bases, with 12 bases sitting between them. The CDR3 nucleotides read TGTGCCAGCAGCTTGCCGAAGGCGGCGGAGACCCAGTACTTC. This sequence encodes CASSLPKAAETQYF.

The CDR3 region has the DNA TGTGCCAGCAGCCAGGGGGTCGCGAACACCGGGGAGCTGTTTTTT. This codes for CASSQGVANTGELFF. The V call is TRBV7-9, the J call TRBJ2-2, with 7 bases lining up with TRBD1. This CDR3 is built from 15 residues. Germline V gene sequence: CDR1 SEHNR, CDR2 FQNEAQ (reference sequence). With 5 bases clipped from V and 0 bases from J, the junction kept 3 bases outside the gene matches.

This clone was observed once. V and J are TRBV10-3 and TRBJ2-7, with TRBD1 matching 10 bases. Germline V gene data show CDR1 as ENHRY and CDR2 as SYGVKD. There are 14 residues in the CDR3. The trim removed 6 bases at V and 5 bases at J, leaving 7 bases unmatched. CDR3 nucleotide sequence: TGTGCCATCAGGGGGACAGGGGAAGTGAACGAGCAGTACTTC. Residues: CAIRGTGEVNEQYF.

This chain connects TRBV28 to TRBJ1-2; D uncertain. CDR3 length: 12 amino acids. The germline V gene encodes CDR1 MDHEN and CDR2 SYDVKM. Trimming cost V 6 bases and J 5 bases, with 10 bases left between them. This chain's CDR3 is CASSSLEYGYTF. The CDR3 DNA sequence: TGTGCCAGCAGCTCACTGGAGTATGGCTACACCTTC.

The chain couples TRBV29-1 to TRBJ2-3, with D perhaps TRBD2 (5 bases). Trimming removed 4 bases from V and 6 bases from J, with 5 bases in between. The CDR3 is made up of 10 amino acids. Germline V gene sequence: CDR1 SQVTM, CDR2 ANQGSEA. The CDR3 DNA reads TGCAGCGTTGGGGAGGATACGCAGTATTTT. Translating gives CSVGEDTQYF.

This chain joins TRBV20-1 and TRBJ2-1; 9 nucleotides line up with TRBD1. Trimming at V came to 6 bases and at J to 16 bases, leaving 7 bases not matched to a gene. Germline V gene data show CDR1 as DFQATT and CDR2 as SNEGSKA (reference sequence). The CDR3 consists of 10 residues. The CDR3 here is CSAAGTGSFF. The CDR3 DNA reads TGCAGTGCGGCCGGGACAGGGTCATTCTTC.

This chain joins TRBV2 and TRBJ1-2, with 7 bases lining up with TRBD1. This CDR3 has 15 residues. V shed 8 bases, J shed 7 bases, and the junction held 16 bases outside the gene matches. Germline V gene sequence: CDR1 SNHLY, CDR2 FYNNEI. In nucleotides, the CDR3 is TGTGCCAGCTCCATCTCCAGGGACAGCCTCCTTGGCTACACCTTC. It codes for CASSISRDSLLGYTF.

This rearrangement joins TRBV4-3 to TRBJ1-2; unclear D gene. The CDR3 spans 13 residues. V dropped 4 bases and J dropped 2 bases, with 8 bases sitting between them. The germline gives CDR1 LGHNA, CDR2 YSLEER. The CDR3 loop reads CASSRGTNYGYTF. As DNA, the CDR3 is TGCGCCAGCAGCCGAGGAACCAACTATGGCTACACCTTC.

The rearrangement uses TRBV2 and TRBJ2-6, with 12 bases fitting TRBD1. V lost 11 bases and J lost 3; bases outside the gene matches: 11. Germline V gives CDR1 SNHLY, CDR2 FYNNEI. The CDR3 has 17 residues. CDR3 sequence reads: CAAWNRDRGLGANVLTF. Here the CDR3 DNA reads TGTGCCGCCTGGAACCGGGACAGGGGGCTTGGGGCCAACGTCCTGACTTTC.

The rearrangement joins TRBV5-6 to TRBJ1-3, with D hard to call. V shed 4 bases and J shed 1 base, with 21 bases lying between them. This CDR3 region has 18 residues. Per germline, CDR1 SGHDT and CDR2 YYEEEE. DNA of the CDR3: TGTGCCAGCAGCCTATGGCTAGACCGAACCTTTTCTGGAAACACCATATATTTT. Its protein product is CASSLWLDRTFSGNTIYF.

Comment on this clone: The junction does not match germline at one end; this may be a read error. This rearrangement joins TRBV5-4 to TRBJ1-2; the D gene is possibly TRBD1 (5 bases). Per germline, CDR1 SGHNT and CDR2 YYREEE (reference sequence). The CDR3 consists of 13 residues. The CDR3 sequence is CASSLGEVYREAF. DNA for the CDR3: TGTGCCAGCAGCTTAGGGGAGGTCTATAGGGAAGCCTTC.

This clone was observed once. V and J are TRBV5-6 and TRBJ1-2, with a weak D call TRBD1 (6 bases). CDR1 SGHDT and CDR2 YYEEEE come from the germline V gene. Trimming stripped 4 bases from V and 8 bases from J, with 18 bases between. CDR3 size: 14 residues. DNA for the CDR3: TGTGCCAGCAGCCCCCTCGGACAGACAGGAGGCTACACCTTC. Its protein product is CASSPLGQTGGYTF.

The V call is TRBV25-1, the J call TRBJ2-6; the D gene is possibly TRBD2 (5 bases). Per the germline V gene, CDR1 is MGHDK and CDR2 is SYGVNS. Trimming took off 6 bases at V and 3 bases at J, with 12 bases between the two ends. The CDR3 spans 15 residues. CDR3 sequence (DNA): TGTGCCAGCAGAATGGGCGGGTATGGGGCCAACGTCCTGACTTTC. Its protein product is CASRMGGYGANVLTF.

The gene calls are TRBV6-2 or TRBV6-3 and TRBJ1-1; unclear D gene. This CDR3 spans 14 amino acids. CDR1 and CDR2 from the germline V gene are MNHEY and SVGEGT. V lost 2 bases and J lost 0, with 7 bases in between. The CDR3 coding sequence is TGTGCCAGCAGTTACATAAACATGAACACTGAAGCTTTCTTT. This sequence encodes CASSYINMNTEAFF.

The rearrangement joins TRBV4-2 to TRBJ1-5; D not certain. V lost 4 bases and J lost 9, with 19 bases in between. Germline V gene data show CDR1 as LGHNA and CDR2 as YNFKEQ. The CDR3 spans 15 residues. The CDR3 sequence is CASSLQVGNNSPQHF. Written as DNA, the CDR3 is TGTGCCAGCAGCCTGCAGGTGGGCAATAATTCGCCCCAGCATTTT.

The chain uses TRBV7-9 and TRBJ1-1; D may be TRBD1 (5 bases). Germline assignment: CDR1 SEHNR and CDR2 FQNEAQ (reference sequence). Trimming stripped 1 base from V and 1 base from J, with 10 bases between. The CDR3 consists of 15 residues. The CDR3 bases are TGTGCCAGCAGCTTAGATACCCAGGGGAACACTGAAGCTTTCTTT. It codes for CASSLDTQGNTEAFF.

The CDR3 sequence is CASRRSSYEQYF. CDR3 bases: TGTGCCAGCAGGAGAAGTTCTTACGAGCAGTACTTC. The chain has TRBV12-3 or TRBV12-4 and TRBJ2-7; D gene unclear. Trimming left V 6 bases short and J 4 bases short, with 10 bases between. The CDR3 runs to 12 residues.

V gene TRBV27 combines with J gene TRBJ1-2, with D possibly being TRBD1 (5 bases). The CDR3 has 12 amino acids. Germline V lookup: CDR1 MNHEY, CDR2 SMNVEV (reference sequence). V lost 7 bases, J lost 4 bases, and 10 bases lay in between. The CDR3 region is CASKRQFYGYTF. The DNA of the CDR3 is TGTGCCAGCAAACGACAGTTCTATGGCTACACCTTC.